This TCR beta chain was profiled in a study of T cells after yellow fever vaccination. Via MiXCR, TCRdb re-called the 5' RACE reads, giving one row per CDR3 protein. Of 300,000 to 350,000 distinct CDR3 sequences listed, 4% to 5.5% are singletons. Looked up from germline, CDR1 is SGHVS and CDR2 is FQNEAQ. V was clipped by 3 bases and J by 4 bases, with 15 bases between them. The CDR3 loop spans 15 amino acids. On this clonotype: What it recognizes is unknown.

Points from the study as a whole: There was a small share of clonotypes that showed up in both the CD4 and CD8 compartments. One caveat is that FACS-sorted repertoires could contain abundant clonotypes contaminating from the bulk population. Reappearance after the booster was observed for most primary-vaccination clones (around 96% CD4, almost 90% CD8).

The sequenced sample was PBMCs, obtained 15 days after the yellow fever booster vaccination. The sequence was collected from a man younger than 30 who received the YFV17D yellow fever vaccine. V usage is TRBV7-8 and J usage is TRBJ2-5; either TRBD1 or TRBD2 may supply D (8 bases each). The CDR3 is CASSLQGAGGETQYF. The CDR3, as DNA: TGTGCCAGCAGCTTGCAGGGGGCGGGAGGAGAGACCCAGTACTTC.